A selection of T cell receptor beta chains follows, all from one sample in a study of CD8+ T cells in alopecia areata. Some clones are missing from TCRdb's copy, which holds only in-frame ones; the method was immunoSEQ multiplex PCR. The top ten clones hold 17% of a sample with nearly 95,000 clones, about three quarters of them seen once. Sequenced here: CD8+ T cells sorted from blood, sampled at roughly week 45, from a patient treated with tofacitinib. These receptor sequences come from a human donor with alopecia areata. CDR3s leave out the opening cysteine and the closing phenylalanine or tryptophan. The size field is filled for only some rows; it gives once, few, many or a size class.

j_gene: TRBJ2-1; v_gene: TRBV14; abundance: .; CDR3aa: ASSSGLNNEQF
j_gene: TRBJ1-6; v_gene: TRBV9; abundance: .; CDR3aa: ASSVQGSNSPLH
j_gene: TRBJ1-4; v_gene: TRBV29-1; abundance: .; CDR3aa: SVGNQNEKLF
j_gene: TRBJ1-1; v_gene: TRBV4-3; abundance: .; CDR3aa: ASSQDSGYPEAF
j_gene: TRBJ2-1; v_gene: TRBV4-1; abundance: .; CDR3aa: ASSQVDRDRHF
j_gene: TRBJ2-2; v_gene: TRBV11-2; abundance: .; CDR3aa: ASRGTNMLGELF
j_gene: TRBJ2-2; v_gene: TRBV29-1; abundance: .; CDR3aa: SVGGGLGTGELF
j_gene: TRBJ1-1; v_gene: TRBV13; abundance: .; CDR3aa: ASSDRAGAEAF
j_gene: TRBJ1-1; v_gene: TRBV29-1; abundance: once; CDR3aa: SVEGGMNTEAF
j_gene: TRBJ1-1; v_gene: TRBV5-6; abundance: .; CDR3aa: ASSYKTAEAF
j_gene: TRBJ2-7; v_gene: TRBV4-3; abundance: .; CDR3aa: ASSQEVGGRANEQY
j_gene: TRBJ2-5; v_gene: TRBV5-1; abundance: .; CDR3aa: ASGSDSGQETQY